The 21 T cell receptor beta chains presented below share a single source sample, sequenced in a study of shared clonotypes between healthy human individuals. Produced via immunoSEQ multiplex PCR; TCRdb's table is partial and in-frame only. The sample includes about 2.4 million clones, approximately 92% of them seen just once. The source material was naive CD4+ T cells sorted from blood. Subset meaning: CD45RA+ positively selected. Receptor source: a man between 18 and 29 years old in good health.

CDR3 sequence: CASSQDLEGAAYYGYTF. The CDR3 DNA reads TGCGCCAGCAGCCAAGATCTTGAGGGGGCCGCGTACTATGGCTACACCTTC. This rearrangement joins TRBV4-3 to TRBJ1-2, with 7 bases aligning to TRBD1. Germline CDR1 and CDR2: LGHNA and YSLEER. V dropped 0 bases and J dropped 3; count of bases not matched to a gene: 10. The CDR3 is made up of 17 amino acids.

A remark on this clone: The same CDR3 is also encoded by other DNA sequences in this sample. V usage is TRBV30 and J usage is TRBJ2-5; D is unresolved. Trimming removed 2 bases at V and 4 bases at J, with 5 bases between. Germline V gene data show CDR1 as GTSNPN and CDR2 as SVGIG (reference sequence). The CDR3 length is 11 residues. The CDR3 loop reads CAWSNGETQYF. DNA of the CDR3: TGTGCCTGGAGTAACGGAGAGACCCAGTACTTC.

The CDR3: CASSEVVTGELFF. The CDR3 region has the DNA TGTGCCAGCAGTGAAGTTGTCACCGGGGAGCTGTTTTTT. V is TRBV2 and J is TRBJ2-2; D remains ambiguous. Germline V gives CDR1 SNHLY, CDR2 FYNNEI. This CDR3 comprises 13 residues. Trimming shortened V by 1 base and J by 4 bases, and 4 bases separated the two germline ends.

The chain recombines TRBV18 with TRBJ2-4; a possible D gene is TRBD1 (6 bases). CDR3 length: 16 amino acids. The V end was cut by 4 bases, the J end by 0 bases, with 13 bases between. Looked up from germline, CDR1 is KGHSH and CDR2 is LQKENI. This CDR3 reads CASSHRDTKAKNIQYF. The CDR3 nucleotides read TGTGCCAGCTCACACCGGGACACTAAAGCCAAAAACATTCAGTACTTC.

The gene calls are TRBV10-3 and TRBJ1-2; no firm D call. V lost 7 bases and J 0 bases, leaving 15 bases between the germline ends. Germline V gives CDR1 ENHRY, CDR2 SYGVKD. The CDR3 runs to 15 residues. The CDR3 bases are TGTGCCATCATGGGCGAGAGCGAAGCTAACTATGGCTACACCTTC. Amino acids: CAIMGESEANYGYTF.

The CDR3 DNA is TGTGCCAGCAGTTTTGACAGCACCTCGGGGGAGACCCAGTACTTC. Encoded protein: CASSFDSTSGETQYF. This chain links TRBV28 with TRBJ2-5; D could derive from TRBD1 or TRBD2 (5 bases each). With 3 bases removed from V and 5 bases from J, the gap between germline ends came to 16 bases. CDR3 length: 15 amino acids. Germline V gene sequence: CDR1 MDHEN, CDR2 SYDVKM.

V is TRBV6-6 and J is TRBJ1-5; 7 positions match TRBD1. CDR1 is MNHNY and CDR2 is SVGAGI in the germline V gene (reference sequence). The CDR3 extends over 13 amino acids. J gave up 3 bases and V 6 bases, and 2 bases lay outside the gene matches. CDR3 bases: TGTGCCAGCAGGGGACAGCACAATCAGCCCCAGCATTTT. It codes for CASRGQHNQPQHF.

V is TRBV5-1 and J is TRBJ1-6; no reliable D call. V shed 4 bases and J shed 3 bases, with 11 bases lying between them. CDR1 and CDR2 (germline): SGHRS, YFSETQ. The CDR3 extends over 15 amino acids. The CDR3 DNA follows: TGCGCCAGCAGCGCAGAGGGTGGCTATAATTCACCCCTCCACTTT. Protein sequence: CASSAEGGYNSPLHF.

The chain combines TRBV10-3 with TRBJ2-3, with D perhaps TRBD2 (6 bases). V was trimmed by 6 bases and J by 3 bases, leaving 10 bases between them. The CDR3 is made up of 13 amino acids. CDR1 and CDR2 (germline): ENHRY, SYGVKD. The CDR3 DNA reads TGTGCCATCAGACCCCGGGAGACAGATACGCAGTATTTT. Protein product: CAIRPRETDTQYF.

The V call is TRBV18, the J call TRBJ1-1; perhaps TRBD1 as D (6 bases). This CDR3 region has 16 residues. Germline CDR1 and CDR2: KGHSH and LQKENI. The V gene lost 2 bases and the J gene lost 8 bases, with 21 bases spanning the gap. The CDR3 bases are TGTGCCAGCTCACCATCCCGCGACAGGCAATCTACGGAAGCTTTCTTT. Translating it yields CASSPSRDRQSTEAFF.

The chain uses TRBV11-2 and TRBJ1-1, with D tentatively TRBD1 (6 bases). Between the trimmed V and J ends, which lost 1 base and 4 bases, there was a span of 13 bases. The CDR3 is made up of 15 amino acids. From germline, CDR1 is SGHAT and CDR2 FQNNGV. CDR3 amino acids: CASSLAAGVGTEAFF. In nucleotides, the CDR3 is TGTGCCAGCAGCTTAGCGGCAGGGGTGGGCACTGAAGCTTTCTTT.

This chain joins TRBV2 and TRBJ2-1, with 12 bases lining up with TRBD2. The CDR3 runs to 14 residues. Germline CDR1 reads SNHLY; CDR2 reads FYNNEI. With V trimmed by 10 bases and J by 8 bases, 9 bases remained unmatched. In DNA form, the CDR3 reads TGTGCCATCTGGACTAGCGGGAACAGGGATGAGCAGTTCTTC. Its translation is CAIWTSGNRDEQFF.

Points on this clone: Within the sample, other DNA sequences also encode this same CDR3. The rearrangement uses TRBV7-9 and TRBJ1-3, with D uncertain. The CDR3 has 13 residues. Germline CDR1 and CDR2: SEHNR and FQNEAQ (reference sequence). Between the trimmed V and J ends, which lost 1 base and 4 bases, there was a span of 5 bases. The CDR3 region is CASSLGEGNTIYF. Written as DNA, the CDR3 is TGTGCCAGCAGCTTAGGGGAGGGAAACACCATATATTTT.

Notes on this clone: Other DNA sequences from this sample encode an identical CDR3 as well. This sequence joins TRBV30 and TRBJ2-5; 7 positions match TRBD1. Germline CDR1 is GTSNPN and CDR2 is SVGIG (reference sequence). V gave up 7 bases and J gave up 5 bases; unmatched junction bases: 7. The CDR3 is 12 residues long. The CDR3 nucleotides read TGTGCCTCGAAGACAGGGCGGGAGACCCAGTACTTC. Amino acids: CASKTGRETQYF.

The J gene is TRBJ1-4, the V gene TRBV5-1, with D uncertain. From germline, CDR1 is SGHRS and CDR2 YFSETQ. Trimming stripped 2 bases from V and 5 bases from J, with 10 bases between. The CDR3 covers 14 residues. The CDR3 spells CASSFDRLNEKLFF. CDR3 nucleotide sequence: TGCGCCAGCAGCTTTGACCGACTAAATGAAAAACTGTTTTTT.

The rearrangement uses TRBV4-1 and TRBJ1-2; D is ambiguous. This CDR3 region has 14 residues. CDR1 and CDR2 from the germline V gene are MGHRA and YSYEKL. The germline V and J ends were trimmed by 6 bases and 3 bases, with 14 bases remaining between them. DNA of the CDR3: TGCGCCAGCAGGGGGATCGGGGTGGACTATGGCTACACCTTC. As protein: CASRGIGVDYGYTF.

This sequence joins TRBV19 and TRBJ1-1; no clear D. The CDR3 runs 14 residues. Germline V CDR1 and CDR2: LNHDA, SQIVND (reference sequence). The V gene lost 3 bases and the J gene lost 0 bases, with 8 bases spanning the gap. The CDR3 spells CASSIQALNTEAFF. The CDR3 coding sequence is TGTGCCAGTAGTATCCAGGCTCTGAACACTGAAGCTTTCTTT.

The rearrangement links TRBV7-1 to TRBJ2-7; 7 nucleotides line up with TRBD1. TRBV7-1 is placed among ORFs of uncertain function. V gave up 4 bases and J gave up 6 bases; unmatched junction bases: 12. The CDR3 covers 15 residues. CDR3: CASSLGQVGTGEQYF. In nucleotides, the CDR3 is TGTGCCAGCAGCTTAGGACAGGTCGGTACGGGCGAGCAGTACTTC.

About this clone itself: In the same sample, other DNA sequences code for this CDR3. The J gene is TRBJ2-2, the V gene TRBV28; a weak D match, TRBD1 (6 bases). Germline values: CDR1 MDHEN, CDR2 SYDVKM. The CDR3 extends over 13 amino acids. V lost 4 bases and J 6 bases, leaving 9 bases between the germline ends. Here the CDR3 reads CASSSQGSGELFF. The CDR3 bases are TGTGCCAGCAGTTCACAGGGTTCCGGGGAGCTGTTTTTT.

This clone was detected only once. The chain combines TRBV2 with TRBJ1-1; the D is unclear. Germline V gene sequence: CDR1 SNHLY, CDR2 FYNNEI. V was clipped by 7 bases and J by 8 bases, with 14 bases between them. The CDR3 is 12 residues long. In DNA form, the CDR3 reads TGTGCCAGCATTCTAAGGGCCGCCGAAGCTTTCTTT. It translates to CASILRAAEAFF.

The CDR3 is CASSRGTGGDQPQHF. CDR3 coding DNA: TGTGCCAGCAGCCGCGGAACAGGGGGCGATCAGCCCCAGCATTTT. The rearrangement joins TRBV6-5 to TRBJ1-5; 9 bases line up with TRBD1. This CDR3 is built from 15 residues. The germline V gene has CDR1 MNHEY and CDR2 SVGAGI. Losses at the gene ends were 6 bases for V and 5 bases for J; bases not matched to a gene: 8.